The 22 T cell receptor beta chains given below trace back to one sample, sequenced in a study of CD8 T cells in ankylosing spondylitis (dated by TCRdb to the late 2010s). Library generation was performed with 5' RACE. Instrument used: Illumina HiSeq 2500. Using fastp trimming at Q25 and MiXCR clonotype assembly, TCRdb reanalyzed the public sequencing data and kept in-frame beta chains. All rows with the same CDR3 protein become a single entry with the most common DNA and genes. The sample data list about 240,000 distinct CDR3 sequences, and around a tenth of these were observed just once. The ten largest clones add up to about 6.8% of the sample. The specimen was blood, either unsorted or a sorted T cell fraction (not recorded which). These receptors all stem from a male donor with ankylosing spondylitis or in good health (not recorded which).

This clonotype occurred many times. The V gene is TRBV7-9, the J gene TRBJ2-7; 7 bases are shared with TRBD1. V was clipped by 5 bases and J by 3 bases; unmatched bases: 10. Per germline, CDR1 SEHNR and CDR2 FQNEAQ (reference sequence). This CDR3 spans 15 amino acids. The CDR3 sequence: CASSPTTGILYEQYF. The CDR3 DNA sequence: TGTGCCAGCAGCCCAACGACAGGGATCCTCTACGAGCAGTACTTC.

This clonotype was recorded many times. The rearrangement links TRBV5-1 to TRBJ2-1; 7 bases map to TRBD2. The CDR3 length is 14 residues. The V and J ends lost 10 bases and 8 bases, in that order; junction bases with no gene match: 15. Per germline, CDR1 SGHRS and CDR2 YFSETQ. The CDR3 bases are TGCGCCTCGCGGGAGCCCTCCTTCGGCGATGAGCAGTTCTTC. The encoded protein is CASREPSFGDEQFF. Together with reference TRBV5-1 and TRBJ2-1, the CDR3 gives the full variable domain: KAGVTQTPRYLIKTRGQQVTLSCSPISGHRSVSWYQQTPGQGLQFLFEYFSETQRNKGNFPGRFSGRQFSNSRSEMNVSTLELGDSALYLCASREPSFGDEQFFGPGTRLTVL.

This clonotype was seen a handful of times. V is TRBV19 and J is TRBJ2-4; 7 positions agree with TRBD1. Germline V gene data show CDR1 as LNHDA and CDR2 as SQIVND (reference sequence). CDR3 size: 16 residues. The V and J ends lost 6 bases and 8 bases, in that order; junction bases with no gene match: 16. CDR3 in amino acids: CASSNRGWGQPDIQYF. CDR3 bases: TGTGCCAGTAGCAACAGGGGATGGGGCCAACCGGACATTCAGTACTTC.

A word on this clonotype: With a much larger clone just one base away, this may be a read error. V gene TRBV7-2 combines with J gene TRBJ1-4, with 7 bases that match TRBD1. The germline gives CDR1 SGHTA, CDR2 FQGNSA. The CDR3 loop spans 16 amino acids. Here the CDR3 reads CVSSRNTGATNEKLFF. In nucleotides, the CDR3 is TGTGTCAGCAGCCGGAATACAGGGGCAACTAATGAAAAACTGTTTTTT.

This clonotype was seen ten or more times. The chain joins TRBV24-1 to TRBJ2-3; a weak D match, TRBD2 (5 bases). The V gene's germline CDR1 is KGHDR and CDR2 SFDVKD. The CDR3 covers 15 residues. Trimming left V 0 bases short and J 4 bases short, with 10 bases between. CDR3 residues: CATSDLLTGSDTQYF. The CDR3 DNA is TGTGCCACCAGTGATTTGCTTACGGGATCAGATACGCAGTATTTT.

The CDR3 spells CASSLKPTSPIKLAKNIQYF. CDR3 nucleotide sequence: TGTGCCAGCAGCTTGAAGCCAACGAGCCCGATAAAACTAGCCAAAAACATTCAGTACTTC. The chain uses TRBV5-6 and TRBJ2-4; no firm D call. This CDR3 region has 20 residues. V was cut by 1 base and J by 0 bases, with 23 bases left in between. The germline CDR1 and CDR2 sequences are SGHDT and YYEEEE. The whole variable domain, filled in from reference TRBV5-6 and TRBJ2-4, reads DAGVTQSPTHLIKTRGQQVTLRCSPKSGHDTVSWYQQALGQGPQFIFQYYEEEERQRGNFPDRFSGHQFPNYSSELNVNALLLGDSALYLCASSLKPTSPIKLAKNIQYFGAGTRLSVL.

The sample holds many counts of this clonotype. V is TRBV5-1 and J is TRBJ2-3, with D maybe TRBD1 (6 bases). The CDR3 consists of 14 residues. Trimming took off 6 bases at V and 1 base at J, with 12 bases between the two ends. Germline lookup yields CDR1 SGHRS and CDR2 YFSETQ. The CDR3 DNA sequence: TGCGCCAGCAAACAGACAGGTCGCACAGATACGCAGTATTTT. This codes for CASKQTGRTDTQYF.

This clonotype was found a few times. The chain links TRBV11-2 to TRBJ1-5; no firm D call. The ends were cut back, 2 bases at V and 4 bases at J, with 12 bases in the middle. Per the germline V gene, CDR1 is SGHAT and CDR2 is FQNNGV. The CDR3 extends over 15 amino acids. The CDR3 here is CASSLTLGNNQPQHF. The CDR3 nucleotides are TGTGCCAGCAGCTTAACCCTCGGGAATAATCAGCCCCAGCATTTT.

Ten or more counts support this clonotype. The gene calls are TRBV5-1 and TRBJ1-1; D not certain. Trimming removed 3 bases at V and 2 bases at J, with 14 bases between. Germline values: CDR1 SGHRS, CDR2 YFSETQ. The CDR3 contains 15 residues. As DNA, the CDR3 is TGCGCCAGCAGCTCTGGGTGGCGGTTAAACACTGAAGCTTTCTTT. This gives the protein CASSSGWRLNTEAFF.

There are many counts of this clonotype. The rearrangement joins TRBV12-3 or TRBV12-4 to TRBJ2-7; D is undetermined. This CDR3 has 15 amino acids. With 3 bases removed from V and 2 bases from J, the gap between germline ends came to 14 bases. CDR3 amino acids: CASSFFNPGPYEQYF. As DNA, the CDR3 is TGTGCCAGCAGTTTTTTCAATCCAGGTCCCTACGAGCAGTACTTC.

This chain uses TRBV7-2 with TRBJ2-7; unclear D gene. The germline V gene encodes CDR1 SGHTA and CDR2 FQGNSA. The ends were cut back, 6 bases at V and 2 bases at J, with 14 bases in the middle. The CDR3 is 14 residues long. The CDR3 DNA follows: TGTGCCAGCAGACCGACGGTATACACCTACGAGCAGTACTTC. Translated, it gives CASRPTVYTYEQYF.

The table lists this clonotype with many counts. The gene calls are TRBV4-2 and TRBJ1-2, with unresolved D. CDR1 and CDR2 from the germline V gene are LGHNA and YNFKEQ. CDR3 length: 15 amino acids. Deletions cut 0 bases from V and 8 bases from J, with 16 bases between. The CDR3 here is CASSQDSTQTGGYTF. CDR3 bases: TGTGCCAGCAGCCAAGATTCAACCCAGACGGGCGGCTACACCTTC.

This clonotype was counted between two and nine times. CDR3 in amino acids: CASSHGTGASNTEAFF. For the CDR3, the DNA is TGCGCCAGCAGCCACGGGACAGGGGCTTCGAACACTGAAGCTTTCTTT. The V call is TRBV4-1, the J call TRBJ1-1, with 10 bases aligning to TRBD1. This CDR3 contains 16 residues. The germline CDR1 and CDR2 sequences are MGHRA and YSYEKL. The V gene end was trimmed by 3 bases and the J gene end by 1 base; junction bases not matched to a gene: 5.

This clonotype was seen repeatedly, ten times or more. This chain connects TRBV6-1 to TRBJ2-7, with 11 bases that match TRBD2. The CDR3 extends over 16 amino acids. Germline CDR1 reads MNHNS; CDR2 reads SASEGT. V trimming: 6 bases; J trimming: 5 bases; junction bases outside the gene matches: 12. The CDR3 coding sequence is TGTGCCAGCAGCTCCCTCAGACTAGCGGGAAGCCACGAGCAGTACTTC. This codes for CASSSLRLAGSHEQYF.

The genes are TRBV20-1 and TRBJ2-2; TRBD2 matches at 11 bases. This CDR3 comprises 17 residues. CDR1 and CDR2 (germline): DFQATT, SNEGSKA (reference sequence). V was clipped by 3 bases and J by 8 bases; unmatched bases: 14. The CDR3 bases are TGCAGTGCTAGGAACCCTCGACTAGCGGGGAGTCAGGGGGAGCTGTTTTTT. This encodes CSARNPRLAGSQGELFF.

This clonotype was seen many times. The chain couples TRBV4-1 to TRBJ2-4; D is ambiguous. Trimming pared 5 bases from V and 1 base from J, leaving 18 bases between. Looked up from germline, CDR1 is MGHRA and CDR2 is YSYEKL. The CDR3 extends over 17 amino acids. In nucleotides, the CDR3 is TGCGCCAGCAGCGGCTTGGCCGGATCTACCGCCAAAAACATTCAGTACTTC. Translating it yields CASSGLAGSTAKNIQYF.

The V and J genes are TRBV2 and TRBJ2-7; D ambiguous. Germline CDR1 is SNHLY and CDR2 is FYNNEI. The CDR3 totals 13 residues. Trimming left V 6 bases short and J 3 bases short, with 12 bases between. DNA of the CDR3: TGTGCCAGCAGCGTAGACGGATTCTACGAGCAGTACTTC. Protein product: CASSVDGFYEQYF.

This clonotype was detected many times. The V call is TRBV12-3 or TRBV12-4, the J call TRBJ2-2; possibly TRBD2 for D (5 bases). CDR3 size: 13 residues. The ends were cut back, 4 bases at V and 5 bases at J, with 8 bases in the middle. In nucleotides, the CDR3 is TGTGCCAGCAGTTACGGGAAGACCGGGGAGCTGTTTTTT. Amino acid sequence: CASSYGKTGELFF.

This clonotype was counted many times. The rearrangement links TRBV5-1 to TRBJ2-7; D unresolved. V was shortened by 4 bases and J by 0 bases, with 11 bases between the two germline ends. Looked up from germline, CDR1 is SGHRS and CDR2 is YFSETQ. The CDR3 length is 14 residues. This CDR3 reads CASSLDRISYEQYF. The CDR3 DNA is TGCGCCAGCAGCCTCGACCGGATCTCCTACGAGCAGTACTTC.

This clonotype came up many times. The chain has TRBV5-1 and TRBJ1-3; D is perhaps TRBD1 (5 bases). Looked up from germline, CDR1 is SGHRS and CDR2 is YFSETQ. The CDR3 covers 15 residues. Trimming stripped 2 bases from V and 0 bases from J, with 9 bases between. CDR3 in amino acids: CASSFEGSSGNTIYF. In nucleotides, the CDR3 is TGCGCCAGCAGCTTCGAGGGGAGCTCTGGAAACACCATATATTTT.

This clonotype was recorded many times. The genes are TRBV10-3 and TRBJ2-3, with 8 bases that match TRBD2. The germline gives CDR1 ENHRY, CDR2 SYGVKD. The V and J ends lost 10 bases and 6 bases, in that order; junction bases with no gene match: 9. This CDR3 has 13 residues. The CDR3 loop is CATSGSGVDTQYF. The DNA for the CDR3 is TGTGCCACCTCGGGTAGCGGGGTCGATACGCAGTATTTT.

The sample holds many counts of this clonotype. This rearrangement joins TRBV10-3 to TRBJ2-4; D remains ambiguous. This CDR3 is built from 15 residues. Trimming cost V 2 bases and J 2 bases, with 10 bases left between them. Germline V gene data show CDR1 as ENHRY and CDR2 as SYGVKD. The CDR3 loop reads CAISEMWSSKNIQYF. The CDR3 nucleotides read TGTGCCATCAGTGAGATGTGGAGCTCCAAAAACATTCAGTACTTC.